A selection of T cell receptor beta chains follows, all from one sample in a study of T-cell reconstitution after alpha-beta-depleted transplantation in children. TCRdb redid the calling of the PCR reads with MiXCR, one entry per CDR3 protein. The repertoire has fewer than 150,000 distinct CDR3 sequences, 9.7% of them found once; the top ten carry 24%. Sequencing used PBMCs, mostly from graft donor cells, obtained 180 days after TCRalphabeta/CD19-depleted stem cell transplant. The receptors come from a girl under three years old who had a stem cell transplant for combined immunodeficiency, so the T cells may come from the graft donor. Each CDR3 is given with its conserved first and last residue. D genes are given only for firm matches. The size of a clone is reported for some rows only, either as once, few or many, or as a class for expanded clones.

d_gene: .
abundance: many
v_gene: TRBV5-1
j_gene: TRBJ2-6
CDR3nt: TGCGCCAGCAGAGGAGTCTCTGGGGCCAACGTCCTGACTTTC
CDR3aa: CASRGVSGANVLTF

d_gene: .
abundance: .
v_gene: TRBV7-2
j_gene: TRBJ1-2
CDR3nt: TGTGCCAGCAGCTTAGTTGACGGGGGTCTCTATGGCTACACCTTC
CDR3aa: CASSLVDGGLYGYTF

d_gene: .
abundance: few
v_gene: TRBV5-1
j_gene: TRBJ2-3
CDR3nt: TGCGCCAGCAGCGTTGGGGGGCCCCCAGATACGCAGTATTTT
CDR3aa: CASSVGGPPDTQYF

d_gene: TRBD1
abundance: many
v_gene: TRBV9
j_gene: TRBJ2-1
CDR3nt: TGTGCCAGCAGCGTAGGGGACAGGGTCTTCTACAATGAGCAGTTCTTC
CDR3aa: CASSVGDRVFYNEQFF

d_gene: .
abundance: few
v_gene: TRBV20-1
j_gene: TRBJ2-7
CDR3nt: TGCAGTGCTAGATGGACGTATGGAGAGCAGTACTTC
CDR3aa: CSARWTYGEQYF

d_gene: .
abundance: .
v_gene: TRBV12-3/TRBV12-4
j_gene: TRBJ2-7
CDR3nt: TGTGCCAGCAGTGCAGGGGCCCTCATAGGTTACGAGCAGTACTTC
CDR3aa: CASSAGALIGYEQYF

d_gene: TRBD1
abundance: .
v_gene: TRBV20-1
j_gene: TRBJ1-6
CDR3nt: TGCAGTGCTAGAAAGGGACAGGAGTTTTGGTCACCCCTCCACTTT
CDR3aa: CSARKGQEFWSPLHF

d_gene: TRBD2
abundance: few
v_gene: TRBV7-2
j_gene: TRBJ2-7
CDR3nt: TGTGCCAGCAGCTCTAGCGGGAGCCGATCCTACGAGCAGTACTTC
CDR3aa: CASSSSGSRSYEQYF

d_gene: .
abundance: few
v_gene: TRBV6-5
j_gene: TRBJ2-3
CDR3nt: TGTGCCAGCAGTTCCCTCGGGGCGGATACAGATACGCAGTATTTT
CDR3aa: CASSSLGADTDTQYF

d_gene: .
abundance: .
v_gene: TRBV3-1
j_gene: TRBJ1-6
CDR3nt: TGTGCCAGCAGCCAAGATGGGAGTTCACCCCTCCACTTT
CDR3aa: CASSQDGSSPLHF

d_gene: .
abundance: few
v_gene: TRBV29-1
j_gene: TRBJ1-1
CDR3nt: TGCAGCGCCGACGGCCCCGAAGCTTTCTTT
CDR3aa: CSADGPEAFF

d_gene: TRBD1
abundance: .
v_gene: TRBV10-3
j_gene: TRBJ2-7
CDR3nt: TGTGCCATCAGTGACCGGGACAGATCCTACGAGCAGTACTTC
CDR3aa: CAISDRDRSYEQYF

d_gene: TRBD1
abundance: few
v_gene: TRBV19
j_gene: TRBJ2-7
CDR3nt: TGTGCCAGTAGTATGGCTGGGACAGGGGCCTTCTACGAGCAGTACTTC
CDR3aa: CASSMAGTGAFYEQYF

d_gene: TRBD2
abundance: few
v_gene: TRBV29-1
j_gene: TRBJ2-1
CDR3nt: TGCAGCGTTGCCCGACGGGGGGACGGTTTAGGGTTCTTC
CDR3aa: CSVARRGDGLGFF

d_gene: TRBD1
abundance: many
v_gene: TRBV5-5
j_gene: TRBJ2-4
CDR3nt: TGTGCCAGCAGCTTCAGTGGGACAGGTGGAAACATTCAGTACTTC
CDR3aa: CASSFSGTGGNIQYF

d_gene: .
abundance: few
v_gene: TRBV10-3
j_gene: TRBJ2-7
CDR3nt: TGTGCCATCAGTGAGTACCCCTACGAGCAGTACTTC
CDR3aa: CAISEYPYEQYF

d_gene: .
abundance: many
v_gene: TRBV29-1
j_gene: TRBJ1-2
CDR3nt: TGCAGCGTTGCTGTCCGGTATGGCTACACCTTC
CDR3aa: CSVAVRYGYTF

d_gene: TRBD1
abundance: few
v_gene: TRBV20-1
j_gene: TRBJ1-2
CDR3nt: TGCAGTGCTAGTGCCGGGACAGCCAACTATGGCTACACCTTC
CDR3aa: CSASAGTANYGYTF

d_gene: TRBD1
abundance: .
v_gene: TRBV6-5
j_gene: TRBJ2-2
CDR3nt: TGTGCCAGCAGTTACTCGCCGGGACAGAGCACCGGGGAGCTGTTTTTT
CDR3aa: CASSYSPGQSTGELFF

d_gene: .
abundance: few
v_gene: TRBV29-1
j_gene: TRBJ1-2
CDR3nt: TGCAGCGTTGAAACTCGACAGGCTCCCTATGGCTACACCTTC
CDR3aa: CSVETRQAPYGYTF

d_gene: TRBD1
abundance: many
v_gene: TRBV10-3
j_gene: TRBJ1-1
CDR3nt: TGTGCCACGAGTCGGACAGGGAACACTGAAGCTTTCTTT
CDR3aa: CATSRTGNTEAFF

d_gene: .
abundance: .
v_gene: TRBV20-1
j_gene: TRBJ1-2
CDR3nt: TGCAGTGCCCGCGGGAGGGGCTATGGCTACACCTTC
CDR3aa: CSARGRGYGYTF

d_gene: .
abundance: many
v_gene: TRBV20-1
j_gene: TRBJ2-2
CDR3nt: TGCAGTGCTAGAGCAACTCGATCGAACACCGGGGAGCTGTTTTTT
CDR3aa: CSARATRSNTGELFF

d_gene: .
abundance: .
v_gene: TRBV3-1
j_gene: TRBJ2-3
CDR3nt: TGTGCCAGCAGCCAACTACTCCGGGGGCCCTCCCCATCGCAGTATTTT
CDR3aa: CASSQLLRGPSPSQYF

d_gene: TRBD1
abundance: .
v_gene: TRBV20-1
j_gene: TRBJ1-5
CDR3nt: TGCAGTGCTAGACGGACAGGGGGCCTTTATAGCAATCAGCCCCAGCATTTT
CDR3aa: CSARRTGGLYSNQPQHF

d_gene: TRBD2
abundance: .
v_gene: TRBV29-1
j_gene: TRBJ2-1
CDR3nt: TGCAGCGACAAAATGGGGGATAGCGGGCCCTCCTACAATGAGCAGTTCTTC
CDR3aa: CSDKMGDSGPSYNEQFF

d_gene: .
abundance: few
v_gene: TRBV27
j_gene: TRBJ1-4
CDR3nt: TGTGCCAGCAGCCCCAGACGCGGGACTAATGAAAAACTGTTTTTT
CDR3aa: CASSPRRGTNEKLFF

d_gene: .
abundance: few
v_gene: TRBV7-8
j_gene: TRBJ2-1
CDR3nt: TGTGCCAGCAGCTTGGCTATGGGGACACGGGGCGATGAGCAGTTCTTC
CDR3aa: CASSLAMGTRGDEQFF

d_gene: .
abundance: many
v_gene: TRBV29-1
j_gene: TRBJ2-6
CDR3nt: TGCAGCGCTTCTGGGGACACGCGCTCTGGGGCCAACGTCCTGACTTTC
CDR3aa: CSASGDTRSGANVLTF

d_gene: .
abundance: few
v_gene: TRBV7-2
j_gene: TRBJ1-5
CDR3nt: TGTGCCAGCAGCTTTAAGGTGCACAATCAGCCCCAGCATTTT
CDR3aa: CASSFKVHNQPQHF

d_gene: .
abundance: many
v_gene: TRBV9
j_gene: TRBJ2-1
CDR3nt: TGTGCCAGCAGCGTTTGGTTCGCTGAGCAGTTCTTC
CDR3aa: CASSVWFAEQFF

d_gene: .
abundance: .
v_gene: TRBV10-3
j_gene: TRBJ1-6
CDR3nt: TGTGCCACATCGCGACTCTACAGGAGCTCCTATAATTCACCCCTCCACTTT
CDR3aa: CATSRLYRSSYNSPLHF

d_gene: TRBD1
abundance: few
v_gene: TRBV7-9
j_gene: TRBJ1-2
CDR3nt: TGTGCCAGCAGCTTACCACAGGGGTATGGCTACACCTTC
CDR3aa: CASSLPQGYGYTF

d_gene: .
abundance: many
v_gene: TRBV20-1
j_gene: TRBJ2-5
CDR3nt: TGCAGTGCTAGAGATCTGAAGGGCCAAGAGACCCAGTACTTC
CDR3aa: CSARDLKGQETQYF

d_gene: TRBD2
abundance: .
v_gene: TRBV5-5
j_gene: TRBJ2-2
CDR3nt: TGTGCCAGCAGCTTACTCCCGGGACTAGCGGGAGTACCCGGGGAGCTGTTTTTT
CDR3aa: CASSLLPGLAGVPGELFF

d_gene: TRBD1
abundance: .
v_gene: TRBV29-1
j_gene: TRBJ2-7
CDR3nt: TGCAGCGTTGAAGAACCGTTGGACAGGGGCGCCTACGAGCAGTACTTC
CDR3aa: CSVEEPLDRGAYEQYF

d_gene: .
abundance: .
v_gene: TRBV12-5
j_gene: TRBJ2-5
CDR3nt: TGTGCTAGTAGTGAGGGGTCTACGGGAGAGACCCAGTACTTC
CDR3aa: CASSEGSTGETQYF

d_gene: TRBD1
abundance: .
v_gene: TRBV6-5
j_gene: TRBJ2-7
CDR3nt: TGTGCCAGCAGTTACGCACCCCGGGACAGGGGCTACGAGCAGTACTTC
CDR3aa: CASSYAPRDRGYEQYF

d_gene: TRBD1
abundance: few
v_gene: TRBV7-7
j_gene: TRBJ2-7
CDR3nt: TGTGCTAGCAGGACAGGTTTGGTCGAGCAGTACTTC
CDR3aa: CASRTGLVEQYF

d_gene: TRBD1
abundance: .
v_gene: TRBV7-2
j_gene: TRBJ1-2
CDR3nt: TGTGCCAGCAGCTCCTGGACAGGCTATGGCTACACCTTC
CDR3aa: CASSSWTGYGYTF

d_gene: TRBD1
abundance: few
v_gene: TRBV27
j_gene: TRBJ2-5
CDR3nt: TGTGCCAGCAAAAAGGACAGGCAAGAGACCCAGTACTTC
CDR3aa: CASKKDRQETQYF

d_gene: .
abundance: .
v_gene: TRBV12-3/TRBV12-4
j_gene: TRBJ1-6
CDR3nt: TGTGCCAGCAAAGTGGGGTTTGGTTCACCCCTCCACTTT
CDR3aa: CASKVGFGSPLHF

d_gene: .
abundance: .
v_gene: TRBV12-3/TRBV12-4
j_gene: TRBJ1-2
CDR3nt: TGTGCCAGCAGGCCCGGATTCAATGGCTACACCTTC
CDR3aa: CASRPGFNGYTF

d_gene: .
abundance: few
v_gene: TRBV27
j_gene: TRBJ2-3
CDR3nt: TGTGCCAGCAGTTTAGGGTGGCCTAGCACAGATACGCAGTATTTT
CDR3aa: CASSLGWPSTDTQYF

d_gene: TRBD1
abundance: few
v_gene: TRBV24-1
j_gene: TRBJ2-2
CDR3nt: TGTGCCACCAGTCCTACCGGGACAGCGAACACCGGGGAGCTGTTTTTT
CDR3aa: CATSPTGTANTGELFF

d_gene: TRBD2
abundance: .
v_gene: TRBV29-1
j_gene: TRBJ2-1
CDR3nt: TGCAGCGTTGGGGGGGGACCAGTCTCCTACAATGAGCAGTTCTTC
CDR3aa: CSVGGGPVSYNEQFF

d_gene: TRBD2
abundance: .
v_gene: TRBV7-3
j_gene: TRBJ2-1
CDR3nt: TGTGCCAGCAGCGCGAGCGGGGGAGGTGAGCAGTTCTTC
CDR3aa: CASSASGGGEQFF

d_gene: .
abundance: few
v_gene: TRBV5-6
j_gene: TRBJ2-3
CDR3nt: TGTGCCAGCAGCTTGGTTAGGGGTTGGGTAGATACGCAGTATTTT
CDR3aa: CASSLVRGWVDTQYF

d_gene: TRBD2
abundance: few
v_gene: TRBV20-1
j_gene: TRBJ2-7
CDR3nt: TGCAGTGCTAGATCCCGGGACTACAACTACGAGCAGTACTTC
CDR3aa: CSARSRDYNYEQYF

d_gene: .
abundance: .
v_gene: TRBV7-2
j_gene: TRBJ2-2
CDR3nt: TGTGCCGGCCAATCGGGAAGGGTCCTTTCCACCGGGGAGCTGTTTTTT
CDR3aa: CAGQSGRVLSTGELFF

d_gene: .
abundance: few
v_gene: TRBV20-1
j_gene: TRBJ2-5
CDR3nt: TGCAGTGCTTCGTCGGGCCCATCGGGGGAGACCCAGTACTTC
CDR3aa: CSASSGPSGETQYF

d_gene: .
abundance: many
v_gene: TRBV12-3/TRBV12-4
j_gene: TRBJ1-1
CDR3nt: TGTGCCAGCAGCCCGACCCACAGGGCGCGGACCACTGAAGCTTTCTTT
CDR3aa: CASSPTHRARTTEAFF